Detailed here is one TCR beta chain. Its recognized antigen is unknown. No base quality information exists; no much larger clone differs at one position. TCRbeta CDR3 regions were sequenced with the immunoSEQ Assay. After extraction, genomic DNA underwent amplification by bias-controlled multiplex PCR, followed by high-throughput sequencing. In the original analysis: To quantify the absolute abundance of every unique TCRbeta CDR3 region, sequences were collapsed and filtered. T cell fraction was estimated by normalizing TCRbeta template counts to usable DNA, with usable DNA measured through amplification of reference genes found in all nucleated cells. Repertoire TCRs were annotated as SARS-CoV-2-specific when V gene, CDR3 amino acid sequence and J gene were exactly matched to a known reactive TCR set. The reference SARS-CoV-2 TCR set came from MIRA and was filtered for enrichment in COVID-19-positive ImmuneCODE repertoires, removing public or cross-reactive TCRs. Using the MIRA antigens, annotated TCRs were further analysed by specific ORF or by position within an ORF. Breadth was defined as annotated unique rearrangements over total unique productive rearrangements; depth was the summed frequency of those rearrangements. Two-sided Wilcoxon rank-sum tests were applied when comparing TCR breadth between groups. TCRdb provides this immuneACCESS table in a form limited to in-frame rearrangements. Some clones are lacking; in checked studies, under half of them reflect an unresolved V gene, and why the rest are absent is not known. V and J calls and clone size are copied from that table; D and trimming were computed from the DNA. Across this sample there are about 480,000 clones, with 87% seen only once. The top ten clones comprise around 13% of the sample.

Taken with the paper, the label for treatment or condition translates to: about 20 received Ad26.COV2.S at low or high dose, single or two shots; roughly 5 received placebo; per-sample allocation not given. Repertoires of vaccine and placebo recipients were sequenced from samples taken on day 63 after the first injection. In Cohort 1b, fewer than 30 adults aged 18-55 years were enrolled at a single site in Boston, USA, between 29 July and 7 August 2020. Ad26.COV2.S was a replication-incompetent adenovirus type 26 vector that expressed a prefusion-stabilized SARS-CoV-2 spike protein derived from the original Wuhan strain. According to the germline V gene, CDR1 reads SQVTM and CDR2 reads ANQGSEA. The CDR3 has 11 amino acids, counting the end cysteine and phenylalanine. This entry keeps only the CDR3 DNA: 33 bases, framed from base 1. The junction shows trimming of 6 bases on V and 8 bases on J, plus 11 bases between the germline ends.

These data originate in a study of Ad26.COV2.S vaccination and SARS-CoV-2 variants (dated by TCRdb to the early 2020s). About the study as a whole: Vaccine-arm donors were drawn from COV1001, a multicentre, randomized, double-blind, placebo-controlled phase I-IIa trial of Ad26.COV2.S in healthy adults. Ad26.COV2.S was administered intramuscularly at a dose of 5x10^10 or 1x10^11 viral particles, either as one shot or as two shots given 56 days apart. The specificity and breadth of SARS-CoV-2-reactive T cell receptors after Ad26.COV2.S vaccination were assessed by TCRbeta repertoire sequencing. The TCR-sequenced set comprised about 30 samples: some 19 Ad26.COV2.S vaccine recipients, 5 placebo recipients and 8 SARS-CoV-2 convalescent individuals. Trial participants were randomized into five groups of five: low-dose or high-dose Ad26.COV2.S given once or twice, or placebo on both occasions. Investigators remained blinded to trial group allocation during experiments and outcome assessment. The paper as a whole reports these results and caveats: Substantial breadth of spike-specific CD8+ and CD4+ T cell responses was reported after vaccination. Spike-specific TCR breadth was higher in Ad26.COV2.S recipients than in placebo recipients (P = 0.0014). The authors noted that total T cell responses may have been underestimated by the TCR breadth and depth analyses. Vaccine and placebo recipients had comparable non-spike TCR breadth, which fits with the vaccine containing only spike. Comparing responses between vaccine doses or regimens was not something the study was powered to do.

The chain uses TRBV29-1 and TRBJ2-4, with the D gene not clear enough to name. This receptor was identified in a person aged 18-65 years who received the Ad26.COV2.S COVID-19 vaccine or a placebo. The starting material was peripheral blood, obtained in a trial of Ad26.COV2.S vaccine versus placebo. The nucleotide sequence is given as TGCAGCGTCACAAACCGGGACATTCAGTACTTC. Protein translation: CSVTNRDIQYF.